A single sample gave rise to the 19 T cell receptor beta chains below, sequenced in a study of blood T cells in healthy people across ages. Together with a sample-barcoded 5' primer, a J-beta primer mix was included in a second PCR lasting roughly 7 to 11 cycles. Each CDR3 protein is one row after TCRdb ran MiXCR on the 5' RACE reads. The sample lists roughly 1,500,000 distinct CDR3 sequences; 30% to 35% were seen once. Sequencing was carried out using blood. The receptors originated from a woman in her twenties or thirties in good health.

The chain has TRBV5-1 and TRBJ2-3, with D possibly matching TRBD2 (5 bases). V was clipped by 1 base and J by 0 bases, with 9 bases between them. This CDR3 has 15 amino acids. Germline V gives CDR1 SGHRS, CDR2 YFSETQ. The CDR3 loop reads CASSLLAPSTDTQYF. CDR3 DNA sequence: TGCGCCAGCAGCTTGCTAGCACCTAGCACAGATACGCAGTATTTT. Combining the CDR3 with reference TRBV5-1 and TRBJ2-3 gives the whole variable domain KAGVTQTPRYLIKTRGQQVTLSCSPISGHRSVSWYQQTPGQGLQFLFEYFSETQRNKGNFPGRFSGRQFSNSRSEMNVSTLELGDSALYLCASSLLAPSTDTQYFGPGTRLTVL.

V gene TRBV15 combines with J gene TRBJ2-1; TRBD2 is a possible D gene (5 bases). Deletions cut 5 bases from V and 0 bases from J, with 11 bases between. This CDR3 has 15 amino acids. CDR1 and CDR2 from the germline V gene are LNHNV and YYDKDF (reference sequence). CDR3 region: CATSQRDSSYNEQFF. CDR3 nucleotides: TGTGCCACCAGCCAACGGGATAGCTCCTACAATGAGCAGTTCTTC.

This clonotype was detected a few times. V is TRBV5-6 and J is TRBJ2-1, with 10 bases fitting TRBD2. Losses at the gene ends were 0 bases for V and 10 bases for J; bases not matched to a gene: 1. Per the germline V gene, CDR1 is SGHDT and CDR2 is YYEEEE. This CDR3 spans 13 amino acids. In DNA, the CDR3 is TGTGCCAGCAGCTTGGTGACTAGCGGGGAGCAGTTCTTC. This sequence encodes CASSLVTSGEQFF.

A remark on this clonotype: A read error may account for a junction end that differs from germline. The genes are TRBV20-1 and TRBJ2-3, with TRBD2 matching over 8 bases. The V gene's germline CDR1 is DFQATT and CDR2 SNEGSKA (reference sequence). This CDR3 is 13 amino acids long. The CDR3 DNA sequence: TGCAGTGTCGACAGCGGGAGTTGGGATACGCGGTATTTT. This gives the protein CSVDSGSWDTRYF.

The CDR3 nucleotides read TGCAGTGCTAGCCCGGGGCTAGCGGACAATGAGCAGTTCTTC. It specifies CSASPGLADNEQFF. V and J are TRBV20-1 and TRBJ2-1; 7 nucleotides line up with TRBD2. The CDR3 totals 14 residues. Per the germline V gene, CDR1 is DFQATT and CDR2 is SNEGSKA (reference sequence). After removal of 3 bases from V and 5 bases from J, the junction contained 7 bases not matched to a gene.

To note about this clonotype: One junction end disagrees with the germline gene, perhaps due to a read error. This chain links TRBV7-9 with TRBJ2-7, with 11 bases aligning to TRBD1. The CDR3 covers 16 residues. Germline values: CDR1 SEHNR, CDR2 FQNEAQ (reference sequence). The DNA of the CDR3 is TGTGTCAGCAGCTCGCCGCAAGGGACAGGGGGCTACGAGCAGTACTTC. This translates into CVSSSPQGTGGYEQYF.

This rearrangement joins TRBV27 to TRBJ1-2; 9 bases map to TRBD1. The CDR3 is 15 amino acids. J was trimmed by 7 bases and V by 5 bases; bases with no gene match: 11. CDR1 MNHEY and CDR2 SMNVEV come from the germline V gene (reference sequence). The CDR3 loop is CASSPTRQGDGGYTF. DNA of the CDR3: TGTGCCAGCAGTCCTACCAGACAGGGGGATGGTGGCTACACCTTC.

This clonotype was observed a few times. V usage is TRBV5-4 and J usage is TRBJ2-3, with unresolved D. Per germline, CDR1 SGHNT and CDR2 YYREEE (reference sequence). The CDR3 is made up of 15 amino acids. The germline V and J ends were trimmed by 2 bases and 8 bases, with 18 bases remaining between them. The CDR3: CASSFPEPSAGTQYF. The CDR3 bases are TGTGCCAGCAGCTTCCCCGAACCGTCGGCAGGTACGCAGTATTTT.

The count of this clonotype is one. The rearrangement uses TRBV20-1 and TRBJ1-1; TRBD1 agrees at 9 bases. Germline assignment: CDR1 DFQATT and CDR2 SNEGSKA (reference sequence). After removal of 0 bases from V and 7 bases from J, the junction contained 12 bases not matched to a gene. The CDR3 spans 16 residues. The CDR3 protein is CSARESPTGGESEAFF. CDR3 DNA: TGCAGTGCTAGAGAAAGCCCCACAGGGGGCGAAAGTGAAGCTTTCTTT.

The chain recombines TRBV5-1 with TRBJ2-5, with D possibly matching TRBD1 (6 bases). The CDR3 spans 14 residues. Germline-derived CDR1 and CDR2 are SGHRS and YFSETQ. The ends were cut back, 4 bases at V and 1 base at J, with 11 bases in the middle. The CDR3 is CASSDTGSQETQYF. The CDR3 region has the DNA TGCGCCAGCAGCGATACAGGGAGCCAAGAGACCCAGTACTTC.

The chain combines TRBV10-1 with TRBJ2-7; D is possibly TRBD2 (6 bases). The V and J ends lost 10 bases and 3 bases respectively, with 19 bases between them. Germline V gene data show CDR1 as WNHNN and CDR2 as SYGVQD (reference sequence). The CDR3 is 14 amino acids. In nucleotides, the CDR3 is TGCGCCACCAAGAGGCCAGGGAGGTACTACGAGCAGTACTTC. It yields the protein CATKRPGRYYEQYF.

This clonotype was counted between two and nine times. The rearrangement uses TRBV6-6 and TRBJ1-2; 9 bases fit TRBD1. CDR1 MNHNY and CDR2 SVGAGI come from the germline V gene (reference sequence). The V segment lost 0 bases and the J segment 1 base; nucleotides outside the gene matches: 3. The CDR3 is 16 residues long. CDR3 sequence (DNA): TGTGCCAGCAGTTACTCCTCGGACAGGGGTAACTATGGCTACACCTTC. Protein: CASSYSSDRGNYGYTF.

On this clonotype itself: One junction end does not reproduce the germline sequence, and a read error may be involved. As DNA, the CDR3 is TGTGCCAGCTCACCAAGTATAAGGGCTAACTACGGCTACACCTTC. This encodes CASSPSIRANYGYTF. The rearrangement links TRBV18 to TRBJ1-2; the D is unclear. Germline assignment: CDR1 KGHSH and CDR2 LQKENI. The CDR3 spans 15 residues.

In the case of this clonotype: This may arise from a read error, as a much more abundant clone is one base away. The J gene is TRBJ2-3, the V gene TRBV5-1, with D hard to call. The CDR3 covers 12 residues. V lost 10 bases and J lost 0, with 9 bases in between. The V gene's germline CDR1 is SGHRS and CDR2 YFSETQ. The CDR3 sequence: CAGTSSTDTQYF. CDR3 bases: TGCGCCGGCACCAGTAGCACAGATACGCAGTATTTT.

The count of this clonotype is one. An end of the junction does not agree with germline; a read error may underlie this. The genes are TRBV7-2 and TRBJ2-1, with a possible D match to TRBD2 (7 bases). Germline-derived CDR1 and CDR2 are SGHTA and FQGNSA. This CDR3 has 16 residues. The CDR3, as DNA: TGTGTCAGCAGCTTAGAACCATTGGGGGGGGCTAATGAGCAGTTCTTC. Translated, it gives CVSSLEPLGGANEQFF.

This clonotype appeared a few times. The chain links TRBV5-1 to TRBJ2-5; no clear D. The V and J ends lost 0 bases and 5 bases respectively, with 11 bases between them. The V gene's germline CDR1 is SGHRS and CDR2 YFSETQ. CDR3 length: 14 amino acids. The CDR3, as DNA: TGCGCCAGCAGCTTGGAATCTAGGACCGAGACCCAGTACTTC. Translated: CASSLESRTETQYF.

This clonotype was counted at least ten times. V gene TRBV20-1 combines with J gene TRBJ2-3; D ambiguous. This CDR3 spans 12 amino acids. Germline-derived CDR1 and CDR2 are DFQATT and SNEGSKA (reference sequence). V was clipped by 5 bases and J by 6 bases, with 12 bases between them. CDR3 amino acids: CSAPDVGDTQYF. CDR3 coding DNA: TGCAGTGCTCCGGACGTGGGGGATACGCAGTATTTT.

V usage is TRBV7-2 and J usage is TRBJ1-3, with 7 bases lining up with TRBD1. This CDR3 has 16 residues. J gave up 0 bases and V 5 bases, and 7 bases lay outside the gene matches. Germline-derived CDR1 and CDR2 are SGHTA and FQGNSA. The CDR3 DNA is TGTGCCAGCAGCCTGGGACAGCCGTCCTCTGGAAACACCATATATTTT. Its translation: CASSLGQPSSGNTIYF.

This clonotype was seen ten or more times. The chain recombines TRBV3-1 with TRBJ2-7; D gene ambiguous. The V and J ends lost 4 bases and 6 bases respectively, with 7 bases between them. Germline lookup yields CDR1 LGHDT and CDR2 YNNKEL (reference sequence). This CDR3 is 11 amino acids long. The CDR3 here is CASSLEREQYF. The CDR3 DNA is TGTGCCAGCAGCCTTGAACGCGAGCAGTACTTC.